The 16 T cell receptor beta chains listed next were all sequenced from one sample in a study of OX40 agonist ivuxolimab in advanced cancers. The repertoire was sequenced with immunoSEQ multiplex PCR; TCRdb's copy has only in-frame clones and lacks some. The sample has tens of thousands of clones; roughly 83% are singletons. The material sequenced was CD4+ or CD8+ T cells sorted from blood, taken in a trial of the OX40 agonist ivuxolimab. Receptor source: an adult with an advanced solid tumor such as melanoma, head and neck, liver or kidney cancer.

The chain is built from TRBV1 and TRBJ2-7; the table's D call, TRBD1, was not checked against the DNA. TRBV1 is termed a pseudogene. The CDR3 runs to 16 residues. Here the CDR3 DNA reads TGCACCAGCAGCCAAGATTTCACAGGGAAGTTCTACGAGCAGTACTTC. It is translated as CTSSQDFTGKFYEQYF.

This sequence joins TRBV5-1 and TRBJ2-3; possibly TRBD2 for D (5 bases). Germline V gene data show CDR1 as SGHRS and CDR2 as YFSETQ. The V gene lost 5 bases and the J gene lost 1 base, with 8 bases spanning the gap. The CDR3 spans 13 residues. This CDR3 reads CASRLAGTDTQYF. The CDR3, as DNA: TGCGCCAGCAGGCTAGCTGGCACAGATACGCAGTATTTT. Combining the CDR3 with reference TRBV5-1 and TRBJ2-3 gives the whole variable domain KAGVTQTPRYLIKTRGQQVTLSCSPISGHRSVSWYQQTPGQGLQFLFEYFSETQRNKGNFPGRFSGRQFSNSRSEMNVSTLELGDSALYLCASRLAGTDTQYFGPGTRLTVL.

V is TRBV11-2 and J is TRBJ1-6; the D gene is possibly TRBD1 (5 bases). The CDR3 is made up of 14 amino acids. V lost 5 bases to trimming and J lost 6 bases, with 11 bases between them. Germline CDR1 SGHAT, CDR2 FQNNGV. Here the CDR3 DNA reads TGTGCCAGCAGCCAGTGGGGGGGTAATTCACCCCTCCACTTT. This encodes CASSQWGGNSPLHF. Supplemented by reference TRBV11-2 and TRBJ1-6, the full variable domain reads EAGVAQSPRYKIIEKRQSVAFWCNPISGHATLYWYQQILGQGPKLLIQFQNNGVVDDSQLPKDRFSAERLKGVDSTLKIQPAKLEDSAVYLCASSQWGGNSPLHFGNGTRLTVT.

V usage is TRBV6-1 and J usage is TRBJ2-2; D is unresolved. The germline gives CDR1 MNHNS, CDR2 SASEGT. The V and J ends lost 7 bases and 5 bases respectively, with 14 bases between them. CDR3 length: 14 amino acids. For the CDR3, the DNA is TGTGCCAGCATAGAAAGGGTCGGGACCGGGGAGCTGTTTTTT. It is translated as CASIERVGTGELFF.

This clone was seen a few times. This chain joins TRBV2 and TRBJ1-6; a possible D gene is TRBD1 (5 bases). This CDR3 has 14 amino acids. CDR1 and CDR2 from the germline V gene are SNHLY and FYNNEI. V was cut by 6 bases and J by 9 bases, with 15 bases left in between. As DNA, the CDR3 is TGTGCCAGCAGGTGGGGGACTCTGTCTTCACCCCTCCACTTT. This codes for CASRWGTLSSPLHF. Full variable domain (rest looked up from reference TRBV2 and TRBJ1-6): EPEVTQTPSHQVTQMGQEVILRCVPISNHLYFYWYRQILGQKVEFLVSFYNNEISEKSEIFDDQFSVERPDGSNFTLKIRSTKLEDSAMYFCASRWGTLSSPLHFGNGTRLTVT.

This clone qualifies as medium-sized. The chain links TRBV2 to TRBJ2-7; D gene uncertain. The V gene's germline CDR1 is SNHLY and CDR2 FYNNEI. The CDR3 extends over 10 amino acids. Deletions cut 8 bases from V and 3 bases from J, with 5 bases between. CDR3 loop: CASAVYEQYF. The CDR3, as DNA: TGTGCCAGCGCGGTCTACGAGCAGTACTTC. Full variable domain (missing parts from reference TRBV2 and TRBJ2-7): EPEVTQTPSHQVTQMGQEVILRCVPISNHLYFYWYRQILGQKVEFLVSFYNNEISEKSEIFDDQFSVERPDGSNFTLKIRSTKLEDSAMYFCASAVYEQYFGPGTRLTVT.

This sequence joins TRBV2 and TRBJ2-1, with TRBD1 as a possible D gene (5 bases). The germline V and J ends were trimmed by 5 bases and 6 bases, with 17 bases remaining between them. The CDR3 has 15 residues. Germline-derived CDR1 and CDR2 are SNHLY and FYNNEI. The CDR3 here is CASSWGRPGSNEQFF. Here the CDR3 DNA reads TGTGCCAGCAGTTGGGGCCGTCCTGGGTCCAATGAGCAGTTCTTC.

The V and J genes are TRBV5-4 and TRBJ2-3; 14 bases are a match to TRBD2. The junction had 10 bases not matched to a gene; V was cut back by 4 bases and J by 3 bases. The germline V gene encodes CDR1 SGHNT and CDR2 YYREEE (reference sequence). This CDR3 spans 18 amino acids. CDR3 nucleotide sequence: TGTGCCAGCAGCGGACGACTAGCGGGGGGGCGAGGAACAGATACGCAGTATTTT. This encodes CASSGRLAGGRGTDTQYF.

J is TRBJ2-5 and V is TRBV28; TRBD1 matches 8 bases. Germline lookup yields CDR1 MDHEN and CDR2 SYDVKM. The V and J ends lost 5 bases and 4 bases, in that order; junction bases with no gene match: 18. The CDR3 consists of 18 residues. CDR3 DNA: TGTGCCAGCAGTCCGGGCTCTTGGGCCGAACAGGGGGGAGAGACCCAGTACTTC. Protein product: CASSPGSWAEQGGETQYF.

A few counts support this clone. This chain joins TRBV4-1 and TRBJ1-1; a possible D gene is TRBD1 (6 bases). The length of the CDR3 is 12 residues. V lost 3 bases and J lost 8, with 10 bases in between. The germline V gene encodes CDR1 MGHRA and CDR2 YSYEKL. The CDR3 bases are TGCGCCAGCAGCCATCCCGGGACAGAAGCTTTCTTT. It encodes CASSHPGTEAFF.

The chain uses TRBV5-1 and TRBJ2-5, with 9 bases aligning to TRBD2. The J call is in doubt because the DNA end fits TRBJ2-7 better. The CDR3 is 15 amino acids. Looked up from germline, CDR1 is SGHRS and CDR2 is YFSETQ. This CDR3 reads CASSFTSGHPYEQYF. The CDR3 DNA sequence: TGCGCCAGCAGCTTTACTAGCGGGCACCCCTACGAGCAGTACTTC.

The chain employs TRBV5-1 and TRBJ2-4; TRBD1 matches at 8 bases. This CDR3 region has 16 residues. Germline CDR1 SGHRS, CDR2 YFSETQ. V was pared by 6 bases and J by 0 bases, with 8 bases of the junction left unmatched. CDR3 sequence: CASTDGTGLAKNIQYF. The CDR3 DNA reads TGCGCCAGCACCGACGGGACAGGACTAGCCAAAAACATTCAGTACTTC.

This clone was seen more than once but under ten times. The rearrangement links TRBV7-2 to TRBJ1-1, with D possibly matching TRBD1 (5 bases). The CDR3 is 14 residues long. The V gene's germline CDR1 is SGHTA and CDR2 FQGNSA. The germline V and J ends were trimmed by 3 bases and 7 bases, with 15 bases remaining between them. The CDR3 coding sequence is TGTGCCAGCAGCTTCCCCGGGACGGTCGGTGAAGCTTTCTTT. Its translation: CASSFPGTVGEAFF.

In its sample, this clone was seen a few times. The chain is built from TRBV19 and TRBJ2-7; D remains unclear. The CDR3 totals 14 residues. Germline lookup yields CDR1 LNHDA and CDR2 SQIVND (reference sequence). V lost 5 bases and J lost 2, with 13 bases in between. The CDR3 loop is CASSLGEVTYEQYF. The CDR3 region has the DNA TGTGCCAGTAGTTTAGGCGAAGTTACCTACGAGCAGTACTTC.

V is TRBV7-9 and J is TRBJ2-3; 13 bases line up with TRBD2. The CDR3 runs to 16 residues. With V trimmed by 2 bases and J by 5 bases, 4 bases remained unmatched. Germline V gives CDR1 SEHNR, CDR2 FQNEAQ (reference sequence). In DNA form, the CDR3 reads TGTGCCAGCAGCTTAACTAGCGGGGGGGCCCAAGATACGCAGTATTTT. It specifies CASSLTSGGAQDTQYF.

This clone was counted once. This chain uses TRBV19 with TRBJ2-7; no definite D call. Deletions cut 3 bases from V and 0 bases from J, with 12 bases between. There are 15 residues in the CDR3. Germline V gene data show CDR1 as LNHDA and CDR2 as SQIVND (reference sequence). The CDR3 here is CASSIGRYSSYEQYF. CDR3 DNA: TGTGCCAGTAGTATCGGACGGTACAGCTCCTACGAGCAGTACTTC.